The present TCR beta chain was sequenced within a study of cytomegalovirus exposure and HLA in healthy donors (dated by TCRdb to the late 2010s). In the study overall: An earlier analysis of around 600 of the donors reported approximately 300 Gb of sequence data and some 120 million unique TCR beta sequences from roughly 200 million T cells. In a later analysis, previously published TCR beta repertoires from 600 to 850 donors were re-analyzed and high-resolution HLA genotyping was added so that TCR occurrence patterns could be studied. Donor age, sex, ethnicity and CMV serostatus were compiled alongside the repertoire data. In an earlier analysis of roughly 600 of the donors, high-throughput TCR beta sequencing was used to judge whether each TCR beta V gene segment behaved as functional or pseudogenic. In a later genetic analysis, genome-wide SNP genotypes for about 65% of the roughly 670 donors were used, and that subset was treated as a discovery cohort. The number of typed donors differed by locus: 629-630 for A, B, C, DRB1 and DQB1; 500 to 550 for DQA1; about 600 for DPA1; and roughly 490 for DPB1. HLA typing covered class I and class II loci at four-digit resolution. The later analysis used no new phenotypic data to find candidate immune exposures, relying instead on TCR beta sequences and their occurrence across donors. The study used immunosequencing to profile the T cell repertoires of several hundred subjects and linked those repertoires to cytomegalovirus serostatus. A handful of DR-DQ haplotypes were handled as single units for association and clustering because linkage in the cohort was strong. A separate validation cohort of roughly 110 different subjects was used in addition to the roughly 720-subject first cohort. All discovery cohort repertoires had been generated on a single sequencing platform. Among several hundred genotyped donors of the cohort, an average of approximately 200,000 unique TCR beta nucleotide sequences was sequenced per donor, of which about 18% were non-productive. The study aimed to test whether signatures of past pathogen exposure could be identified by cataloging public T cell receptors. To predict cytomegalovirus infection status, the study brought together high-throughput TCR immunosequencing, statistical association of individual TCRs with disease status, and machine learning. Among the roughly 380 genotyped donors, about 83% belonged to the genetic ancestry cluster associated with self-reported Caucasian donors. An early release that covered roughly 600 HLA-typed donors contained about 290 gigabases of sequencing data and about 84 million unique TCR sequences. The research as a whole found: In both the original and validation cohorts, the classifier was reported to diagnose cytomegalovirus status with high specificity and sensitivity. HLA typing was unavailable for some donors at each locus, so association tests used only the typed subset. Presence/absence analyses assumed roughly uniform sequencing depth across donors, an assumption that may not hold. In a later analysis, TCR association rates were found to vary across HLA loci, with the most associated TCRs seen for DRB1 alleles and the fewest for HLA-C alleles. A later analysis associated about 17,000 TCR beta sequences with specific HLA alleles at a false discovery rate of 0.05. In a later genetic analysis, fewer N-insertions in productive TCRs were reported among donors in an Asian-associated ancestry cluster than the 666-donor mean. Because counts were too low, under 20 rarely observed V segments, including chromosome 9 orphons, were left out of the earlier analysis of 587 of the donors. When HLA alleles, especially DR and DQ, strongly co-occurred, attributing TCR associations to individual alleles was difficult. In an earlier analysis of approximately 600 of the donors, most TCR beta V segments were observed in productive rearrangements about 87% or about 30% of the time, broadly matching IMGT annotations. In the study, 164 TCR beta chains were listed as associated with cytomegalovirus. Linkage disequilibrium might explain the correlated functional status among segregating V segments, but an unknown experimental factor could not be ruled out. The authors suggested that the approach could potentially be extended to other disease states and immunological phenotypes. In this cohort, only TCR beta chains were sequenced, and detectable features were limited by the absence of alpha or paired-chain data. Immune exposure information for the cohort was limited to CMV serostatus. In vitro tests confirmed that three of the cytomegalovirus-associated TCR beta chains recognize cytomegalovirus antigens. In a later analysis, HLA-associated TCR beta chains showed more clonal expansion and lower generation probabilities than non-associated chains that were equally common. A further reported finding was that TCR beta sequences accurately predicted the HLA-A and HLA-B alleles for most subjects in the first cohort. An association between a missense DCLRE1C variant and V-gene and J-gene trimming of TCR beta chains was found in a later genetic analysis and replicated in an independent cohort. While some public TCRs were present in many individuals, most TCR sequences turned up only very rarely across donors. Most CMV-associated TCR beta chains appeared to be HLA-restricted in a later analysis, and the HLA associations seemed to be driven largely by CMV exposure. A cluster of highly shared sequence variants was judged likely to represent a technical artifact of the sequencing pipeline. According to a later analysis, parvovirus B19, influenza, CMV and Epstein-Barr virus appeared linked to several top co-occurrence clusters.

This clone was counted once. Its antigen is still unknown. Within one base of it there is no much larger clone, and no base qualities were kept. The library came from the immunoSEQ multiplex PCR assay. For the multiplex PCR, a mixture combining 60 forward primers for TCR Vbeta segments and 13 reverse primers for TCR Jbeta segments was used. The CDR3 region of rearranged TCR beta genes was amplified from genomic DNA with a multiplex PCR assay. The Illumina HiSeq System was used to sequence the amplified TCR beta libraries as 87-base-pair reads. For the original study's pipeline: A later analysis tallied roughly 80 million unique TCR beta chains across the 600 to 700 repertoires, and about 10 million of those chains were shared by two or more donors. Raw reads were error-corrected and collapsed into unique sequences with a nearest-neighbor algorithm that merged closely related sequences to remove PCR and sequencing errors. V, D and J gene segments were assigned by aligning CDR3 sequences to IMGT reference sequences. Each retained sequence needed at least a six-nucleotide match to both a V gene segment and a J gene segment. A rearrangement counted as productive if the CDR3 had no stop codons and remained in frame with V and J, and every other rearrangement counted as non-productive. CDR3 was defined by IMGT convention, running from the second conserved V-encoded cysteine to the conserved J-encoded phenylalanine. The earlier analysis of approximately 500 of the donors excluded sequences that lacked an unambiguous match to a single V gene segment. In an earlier analysis of a few hundred of the donors, a V segment was called functional when productive rearrangements were above 56.7%, and segregating when the standard deviation between donors exceeded 5%. A statistical classification framework was built for diagnosing cytomegalovirus status from the catalog of TCR beta chain sequences. A later analysis assigned V and J genes by comparing TCR nucleotide sequences with IMGT/GENE-DB human TR gene sequences. Using the TCRdist pipeline, a later analysis assigned CDR3 sequences along with most-parsimonious VDJ recombination scenarios. A later analysis defined each TCR beta chain by its CDR3 amino acid sequence plus V-gene family, and excluded reads lacking a unique V-gene family. To address suspected cross-contamination and a sequencing artifact, a later analysis removed 592 highly shared, low-generation-probability nucleotide sequences. In a later analysis, a clonal expansion index was calculated for each public chain from normalized within-repertoire ranks of inferred template counts. In a later analysis, generation probabilities were computed using a VDJ recombination model fitted to out-of-frame rearrangements, and the results were checked against IGoR. Hypergeometric tests were used in a later analysis to score TCR-TCR, TCR-HLA and TCR-CMV co-occurrence, with a repertoire-size bias correction applied to the TCR pairs. A later analysis estimated false discovery rates by permuting HLA or CMV assignments 20 times. In a later analysis, co-occurring TCRs were grouped with DBSCAN, and TCRdist sequence similarity was added when clustering was performed within HLA-allele-positive subsets. Repertoires with fewer than 30,000 or more than 120,000 public chains, plus five repertoires with anomalous nucleotide sharing, were excluded from co-occurrence clustering. TCRdb re-hosts the immuneACCESS table, in-frame sequences only. Its copies lack some clones; in the studies checked, an unresolved V gene accounts for under half of them, and the cause for the rest is not known. Clone size and V and J calls were adopted from that table, with D and trimming inferred from the DNA. Counted in this sample were around 210,000 clones; 70% to 80% of them appeared once. Jointly, the top ten make up approximately 0.4% of the sample.

The cohort was made up of approximately 700 healthy bone marrow donors. At the time of sampling, all cohort members were nominally healthy, though unrecorded immune exposures were likely present. The donor tested CMV seropositive and was one of the 289 seropositive cohort members. Each donor provided a peripheral blood sample, and peripheral blood mononuclear cells were used for TCR beta sequencing. The Qiagen DNeasy Blood Extraction Kit was used to extract genomic DNA from the blood cell samples. Sample: PBMCs. The sequence was obtained from a male donor in good health and CMV-seropositive.

The nucleotide sequence reads as follows: TGCGCCAGCAGTGGGACACGTGAGCAGTTCTTC. This is translated as CASSGTREQFF. The V gene is TRBV5-1 and the J gene is TRBJ2-1; possibly the D gene is TRBD1, per 6 matching bases. Reading the germline V gene gives CDR1 SGHRS and CDR2 YFSETQ. The CDR3 numbers 11 residues from cysteine through phenylalanine. Only CDR3 DNA is held: 33 bases, read in frame from base 1. V loses 5 bases of germline sequence and J loses 9 bases, and the interval between the two ends is 9 bases.